This T cell receptor (beta chain) was sequenced during a study of blood T cell repertoires in COVID-19. Overall study context: The United States, Italy and Spain were the sources of the acute and convalescent COVID-19 samples. Sources were T cells, B-cell-depleted T cells, or PBMCs; the material itself was cDNA or gDNA.

Trimming pared 2 bases from V and 4 bases from J, leaving 16 bases between. The CDR3 consists of 16 residues. Looked up from germline, CDR1 is SGHDN and CDR2 is FVKESK. In the authors' methods: Reference gene primers were amplified, and this amplification served to estimate nucleated cell counts. TCRdb keeps only in-frame clones here, not all; method: immunoSEQ multiplex PCR. The D gene and trimming were derived from the DNA, and the V and J assignments and clone size from that table. This sample has 65,000 to 95,000 clones, with 88% found just once. This TCR was recovered from a man between 70 and 80 years old with active or convalescent COVID-19. The V and J genes are TRBV14 and TRBJ2-3, with D maybe TRBD2 (6 bases). Material: peripheral blood. The CDR3 protein is CASSQIGGRVADTQYF. CDR3 in DNA: TGTGCCAGCAGCCAAATCGGGGGAAGGGTGGCAGATACGCAGTATTTT.